The 32 T cell receptor beta chains below come from one sample, sequenced in a study of blood T cell repertoires in COVID-19. Sequencing used immunoSEQ multiplex PCR; TCRdb keeps in-frame clones, though not all of them. The data show some 130,000 clones, about 87% seen once. Material for sequencing was peripheral blood. These receptors originate from a woman aged 60-70 years with acute or convalescent COVID-19.

The J gene is TRBJ1-1, the V gene TRBV29-1; 10 bases align to TRBD1. V lost 4 bases to trimming and J lost 8 bases; unmatched junction nucleotides: 7. This CDR3 spans 13 amino acids. The germline CDR1 and CDR2 sequences are SQVTM and ANQGSEA. CDR3 bases: TGCAGCGTTGTGACAGGGGGCCACCCGGAAGCTTTCTTT. It yields the protein CSVVTGGHPEAFF. The whole variable domain, remainder taken from reference TRBV29-1 and TRBJ1-1, is SAVISQKPSRDICQRGTSLTIQCQVDSQVTMMFWYRQQPGQSLTLIATANQGSEATYESGFVIDKFPISRPNLTFSTLTVSNMSPEDSSIYLCSVVTGGHPEAFFGQGTRLTVV.

The chain employs TRBV5-1 and TRBJ2-7; 8 nucleotides match TRBD2. Germline V gene sequence: CDR1 SGHRS, CDR2 YFSETQ. This CDR3 has 16 residues. V shed 1 base and J 1 base; nucleotides not matched to a gene: 7. The CDR3 reads CASSLLSGGYSYEQYF. Here the CDR3 DNA reads TGCGCCAGCAGCTTGTTGAGCGGGGGCTATTCCTACGAGCAGTACTTC.

This chain joins TRBV7-8 and TRBJ2-3, with D perhaps TRBD2 (5 bases). The CDR3 extends over 15 amino acids. The V gene lost 3 bases and the J gene lost 2 bases, with 12 bases spanning the gap. Germline assignment: CDR1 SGHVS and CDR2 FQNEAQ. The CDR3 DNA reads as TGTGCCAGCAGCTTTAGGGAGTCGGTCACAGATACGCAGTATTTT. As protein: CASSFRESVTDTQYF.

J is TRBJ1-2 and V is TRBV29-1; maybe TRBD1 (5 bases). Trimming stripped 4 bases from V and 2 bases from J, with 17 bases between. Germline lookup yields CDR1 SQVTM and CDR2 ANQGSEA. The CDR3 has 15 residues. DNA of the CDR3: TGCAGCGTTGTTGGCCCGGCCGACAGCAACTATGGCTACACCTTC. Translated, it gives CSVVGPADSNYGYTF.

V and J are TRBV23-1 and TRBJ1-2; possible D gene TRBD1, 6 bases. TRBV23-1 is an open reading frame whose function is uncertain. There are 18 residues in the CDR3. Deletions cut 0 bases from V and 4 bases from J, with 21 bases between. The DNA for the CDR3 is TGCGCCAGCAGTCAATCCCCGGGACACCTCCCCGAGGGCTATGGCTACACCTTC. Its translation: CASSQSPGHLPEGYGYTF.

The chain couples TRBV19 to TRBJ1-5; 11 nucleotides match TRBD1. CDR1 is LNHDA, CDR2 SQIVND, per germline (reference sequence). The CDR3 totals 15 residues. Losses at the gene ends were 5 bases for V and 4 bases for J; bases not matched to a gene: 4. CDR3 bases: TGTGCCAGTAGTCCAGGGACAGGGGGGAATCAGCCCCAGCATTTT. It encodes CASSPGTGGNQPQHF.

This rearrangement joins TRBV9 to TRBJ1-2, with TRBD1 identical over 12 bases. The length of the CDR3 is 16 residues. Trimming at V came to 3 bases and at J to 7 bases, leaving 10 bases not matched to a gene. In germline, CDR1 is SGDLS, CDR2 YYNGEE. The CDR3 here is CASSARGQGAAVGYTF. The CDR3 DNA reads as TGTGCCAGCAGCGCTAGGGGACAGGGGGCCGCAGTTGGCTACACCTTC.

This chain connects TRBV19 to TRBJ1-2; TRBD1 agrees at 8 bases. CDR3 length: 16 amino acids. The germline gives CDR1 LNHDA, CDR2 SQIVND (reference sequence). J gave up 8 bases and V 6 bases, and 17 bases lay outside the gene matches. The CDR3 spells CASRRGRGPGLSGYTF. CDR3 sequence (DNA): TGTGCCAGTAGGAGGGGCAGGGGGCCAGGGCTATCCGGCTACACCTTC.

This chain uses TRBV11-2 with TRBJ2-1, with 7 bases aligning to TRBD1. Germline V gene lookup returns CDR1 SGHAT and CDR2 FQNNGV. The V segment lost 6 bases and the J segment 4 bases; nucleotides outside the gene matches: 6. The CDR3 consists of 14 residues. CDR3: CASRRAGGYNEQFF. The CDR3 nucleotides are TGTGCCAGCAGAAGGGCAGGGGGTTACAATGAGCAGTTCTTC.

The rearrangement joins TRBV28 to TRBJ2-1, with 7 bases aligning to TRBD2. V shed 6 bases, J shed 0 bases, and the junction held 11 bases outside the gene matches. The CDR3 sequence is 17 residues long. CDR1 is MDHEN, CDR2 SYDVKM, per germline. The CDR3, as DNA: TGTGCCAGCAGATCACGAACTTTAGCGGGCTCCTACAATGAGCAGTTCTTC. Its translation: CASRSRTLAGSYNEQFF.

The chain joins TRBV6-5 to TRBJ1-2; D remains unclear. Trimming shortened V by 4 bases and J by 1 base, and 16 bases separated the two germline ends. The CDR3 has 16 amino acids. The V gene's germline CDR1 is MNHEY and CDR2 SVGAGI. The CDR3 spells CASSSRSSVVNYGYTF. CDR3 sequence (DNA): TGTGCCAGCAGTTCCAGGTCGTCGGTGGTTAACTATGGCTACACCTTC.

About this clone: Other DNA sequences in the sample encode the same CDR3. This rearrangement joins TRBV6-5 to TRBJ1-1; tentative D call: TRBD1 (6 bases). Germline V gene lookup returns CDR1 MNHEY and CDR2 SVGAGI. V was shortened by 6 bases and J by 1 base, with 9 bases between the two germline ends. The CDR3 covers 13 residues. The CDR3 is CASRTGTNTEAFF. CDR3 in DNA: TGTGCCAGCAGAACAGGGACGAACACTGAAGCTTTCTTT.

Only a few counts were recorded for this clone. This rearrangement joins TRBV28 to TRBJ1-2; D call uncertain. With 6 bases removed from V and 1 base from J, the gap between germline ends came to 6 bases. The CDR3 is 12 residues long. Germline V lookup: CDR1 MDHEN, CDR2 SYDVKM. The CDR3 sequence is CASSGVNYGYTF. The CDR3 DNA sequence: TGTGCCAGCAGCGGGGTTAACTATGGCTACACCTTC.

This chain links TRBV11-3 with TRBJ1-1; unclear D gene. Germline assignment: CDR1 SGHNT and CDR2 YENEEA. The CDR3 extends over 11 amino acids. Trimming took off 2 bases at V and 10 bases at J, with 8 bases between the two ends. This CDR3 is CASSLYGGAFF. The CDR3 DNA sequence: TGTGCCAGCAGCTTATATGGAGGAGCTTTCTTT.

The CDR3 reads CASSRDFSGNTIYF. The CDR3 DNA is TGTGCCAGCAGTCGGGACTTCTCTGGAAACACCATATATTTT. The chain couples TRBV6-5 to TRBJ1-3, with a possible D match to TRBD1 (5 bases). V gave up 5 bases and J gave up 0 bases, with 8 bases separating them. This CDR3 is 14 amino acids long. Germline V CDR1 and CDR2: MNHEY, SVGAGI.

The chain links TRBV3-1 (or the pseudogene TRBV3-2) to TRBJ1-4, with no clear D. Trimming took off 4 bases at V and 6 bases at J, with 15 bases between the two ends. This CDR3 has 15 amino acids. The germline gives CDR1 LGHDT, CDR2 YNNKEL (reference sequence). The DNA for the CDR3 is TGTGCCAGCAGCCCCCGACCAGGATGGTATGAAAAACTGTTTTTT. Protein sequence: CASSPRPGWYEKLFF.

The chain couples TRBV6-4 to TRBJ1-1, with D possibly TRBD1 on 6 matching bases. Germline CDR1 MRHNA, CDR2 SNTAGT. V lost 6 bases to trimming and J lost 5 bases, with 13 bases between them. This CDR3 has 13 amino acids. CDR3 region: CASRDRGGTEAFF. CDR3 DNA sequence: TGTGCCAGCAGGGATCGAGGGGGTACTGAAGCTTTCTTT.

The gene calls are TRBV19 and TRBJ1-6; 10 positions agree with TRBD1. The V gene end was trimmed by 6 bases and the J gene end by 6 bases; junction bases not matched to a gene: 14. In germline, CDR1 is LNHDA, CDR2 SQIVND (reference sequence). This CDR3 is 18 amino acids long. The CDR3 is CASSPITRQGALNSPLHF. CDR3 bases: TGTGCCAGTAGCCCAATAACTCGACAGGGGGCGCTTAATTCACCCCTCCACTTT.

The chain carries TRBV9 and TRBJ1-4, with 8 bases identical to TRBD1. V was pared by 3 bases and J by 5 bases, with 6 bases of the junction left unmatched. In germline, CDR1 is SGDLS, CDR2 YYNGEE. CDR3 length: 15 amino acids. This CDR3 reads CASSETGGLNEKLFF. The DNA of the CDR3 is TGTGCCAGCAGCGAAACAGGGGGGTTAAATGAAAAACTGTTTTTT.

The gene calls are TRBV7-9 and TRBJ1-1; D unclear. Trimming shortened V by 7 bases and J by 6 bases, and 18 bases separated the two germline ends. The CDR3 length is 14 residues. In germline, CDR1 is SEHNR, CDR2 FQNEAQ (reference sequence). CDR3 DNA: TGTGCCAGCACCCTGAGCGGGGTACGGGCTGAAGCTTTCTTT. Its translation is CASTLSGVRAEAFF.

CDR3 in DNA: TGTGCCAGCAGCTTTGGAACGGGACAGAATGAAAAACTGTTTTTT. Translation gives CASSFGTGQNEKLFF. This sequence joins TRBV7-9 and TRBJ1-4, with TRBD1 matching 7 bases. Per the germline V gene, CDR1 is SEHNR and CDR2 is FQNEAQ (reference sequence). V shed 3 bases, J shed 5 bases, and the junction held 6 bases outside the gene matches. This CDR3 region has 15 residues.

The chain combines TRBV5-1 with TRBJ1-5; D is unresolved. This CDR3 region has 14 residues. Germline V gives CDR1 SGHRS, CDR2 YFSETQ. V lost 0 bases and J lost 0, with 4 bases in between. CDR3 in amino acids: CASSLDNSNQPQHF. DNA of the CDR3: TGCGCCAGCAGCTTGGACAATAGCAATCAGCCCCAGCATTTT.

V is TRBV18 and J is TRBJ2-1; 8 nucleotides match TRBD1. CDR3 size: 12 residues. Germline trimming cut 3 bases from V and 8 bases from J; bases unmatched to any gene: 0. Germline V gene data show CDR1 as KGHSH and CDR2 as LQKENI. CDR3 in DNA: TGTGCCAGCTCACCGACAGGGGATGAGCAGTTCTTC. Its translation: CASSPTGDEQFF.

This clone showed up just once. Other DNA sequences from this sample encode an identical CDR3 as well. This chain joins TRBV7-2 and TRBJ2-1; 11 nucleotides match TRBD2. CDR3 length: 18 residues. Germline V gene lookup returns CDR1 SGHTA and CDR2 FQGNSA. J was trimmed by 1 base and V by 2 bases; bases with no gene match: 7. The CDR3 reads CASSLMASGRTSYNEQFF. CDR3 coding DNA: TGTGCCAGCAGCTTAATGGCTAGCGGGAGGACATCCTACAATGAGCAGTTCTTC.

The V call is TRBV12-3 or TRBV12-4, the J call TRBJ1-5; weak D call: TRBD1 (5 bases). Trimming shortened V by 6 bases and J by 6 bases, and 12 bases separated the two germline ends. This CDR3 contains 13 residues. The CDR3 sequence: CASSPPGGQPQHF. The CDR3 DNA reads as TGTGCCAGCAGCCCGCCCGGGGGTCAGCCCCAGCATTTT.

The gene calls are TRBV3-1 (or the pseudogene TRBV3-2) and TRBJ1-5; D might be TRBD1 (5 bases). The V end lost 0 bases, the J end lost 4 bases, and 10 bases lay between the germline ends. The germline CDR1 and CDR2 sequences are LGHDT and YNNKEL (reference sequence). The CDR3 runs to 15 residues. The CDR3 loop is CASSQEGQPNQPQHF. The CDR3 DNA follows: TGTGCCAGCAGCCAAGAAGGACAACCGAATCAGCCCCAGCATTTT.

The CDR3 reads CASSSTSTGGNNEQFF. CDR3 bases: TGTGCCAGCAGCTCCACTTCGACAGGGGGCAACAATGAGCAGTTCTTC. This chain links TRBV7-9 with TRBJ2-1; TRBD1 agrees at 10 bases. This CDR3 spans 16 amino acids. J was trimmed by 5 bases and V by 4 bases; bases with no gene match: 8. The germline V gene encodes CDR1 SEHNR and CDR2 FQNEAQ (reference sequence).

This clone was counted between two and nine times. V usage is TRBV11-3 and J usage is TRBJ1-1; possibly TRBD1 for D (6 bases). The CDR3 consists of 17 residues. V lost 0 bases and J 1 base, leaving 15 bases between the germline ends. CDR1 and CDR2 from the germline V gene are SGHNT and YENEEA. The chain's CDR3 is CASSLDLIQGRNTEAFF. CDR3 in DNA: TGTGCCAGCAGCTTAGATCTGATACAGGGAAGGAACACTGAAGCTTTCTTT.

J is TRBJ1-1 and V is TRBV20-1; 8 positions match TRBD1. V lost 5 bases and J lost 9; bases outside the gene matches: 5. The CDR3 covers 11 residues. The germline gives CDR1 DFQATT, CDR2 SNEGSKA (reference sequence). CDR3 DNA: TGCAGTGCTTTAGGACAGGGCCAAGCTTTCTTT. Its translation: CSALGQGQAFF.

The chain joins TRBV19 to TRBJ1-2; possible D gene TRBD1, 5 bases. This CDR3 comprises 14 residues. The V gene lost 7 bases and the J gene lost 7 bases, with 19 bases spanning the gap. Germline assignment: CDR1 LNHDA and CDR2 SQIVND (reference sequence). The CDR3 region is CASTRRGEEGGYTF. In nucleotides, the CDR3 is TGTGCCAGTACCCGCCGGGGGGAGGAGGGTGGCTACACCTTC.

V is TRBV12-3 or TRBV12-4 and J is TRBJ1-1, with 8 positions matching TRBD1. V shed 5 bases and J 11 bases; nucleotides not matched to a gene: 7. This CDR3 spans 12 amino acids. CDR3 protein: CASSLDRARAFF. CDR3 nucleotides: TGTGCCAGCAGTCTGGACAGGGCCCGGGCTTTCTTT.

This clone was picked up one time. J is TRBJ1-1 and V is TRBV10-2; the match to TRBD1 covers 8 bases. Germline CDR1 is WSHSY and CDR2 is SAAADI. This CDR3 contains 13 residues. The V gene end was trimmed by 6 bases and the J gene end by 0 bases; junction bases not matched to a gene: 0. The CDR3: CASRDRVNTEAFF. The CDR3 bases are TGCGCCAGCAGGGACAGGGTGAACACTGAAGCTTTCTTT.